This T cell receptor (beta chain) came from a study of shared T cell receptors in the human thymus. Assay used: immunoSEQ multiplex PCR; TCRdb lists only in-frame clones, some missing. Altogether 450,000 to 650,000 clones are present, about 84% being singletons, with the ten largest covering less than 0.015%. CDR1 and CDR2 (germline): MDHEN, SYDVKM. The CDR3 has 14 residues. The V end lost 6 bases, the J end lost 5 bases, and 17 bases lay between the germline ends. The same sample was also used in a study of human thymus T cells. From that paper: Thymus tissue was removed during corrective cardiac surgery. Thymic as well as blood repertoires seemed to favor certain V and J genes unevenly.

Sequencing was done on a sample of thymocytes. The rearrangement links TRBV28 to TRBJ2-7; D might be TRBD1 (6 bases). The receptor's source is a boy younger than two with a congenital heart defect. The CDR3 bases are TGTGCCAGCAGCCCCTACCTGGGGGCTCACGAGCAGTACTTC. The encoded protein is CASSPYLGAHEQYF.